These T cell receptor beta chains were read from a single sample in a study of cytomegalovirus exposure and HLA in healthy donors. Assay: immunoSEQ multiplex PCR; the TCRdb copy retains only in-frame clones and omits some. The table includes 70,000 or so clones, less than 70% detected once. The specimen sequenced was PBMCs. These receptor sequences come from a woman younger than 45 in good health and CMV-seronegative. CDR3s leave out the opening cysteine and the closing phenylalanine or tryptophan.

CDR3aa | j_gene | v_gene
DSSFSAGPNEKLF | TRBJ1-4 | TRBV7-9
ASSPREGTSETQY | TRBJ2-5 | TRBV18
ASSGQGNTEAF | TRBJ1-1 | TRBV6-1
ASSFGNTEAF | TRBJ1-1 | TRBV7-9
ASSLVGGAHTEAF | TRBJ1-1 | TRBV7-6
ASSITSGTAGEQY | TRBJ2-7 | TRBV19
ASSGSNEQF | TRBJ2-1 | TRBV9
SVDSGYT | TRBJ1-2 | TRBV20-1
ASSLGPNPLS | TRBJ1-2 | TRBV11-2
ASLGTGLSSYEQY | TRBJ2-7 | TRBV28
ASSQDSSGYADTQY | TRBJ2-3 | TRBV4-1
ASSLGPGTGNTIY | TRBJ1-3 | TRBV5-1
ASSYRRETEAF | TRBJ1-1 | TRBV6-5
ASMGLGTRGSQY | TRBJ2-5 | TRBV2